This entry features one T cell receptor (beta chain) sequence. Its antigen is still unknown. This record belongs to a study of siplizumab effects on memory and regulatory T cells. Whole-study findings and limits: Siplizumab brought about a significant reduction in alloreactive sequences traceable to unstimulated CD4+ memory cells. Among alloreactive clones, only a minor fraction mapped to unstimulated subsets. Both greater diversity than memory cells and a major contribution to the alloresponse seemed to characterize naive T cells. No assignable naive or memory phenotype existed for roughly 80-96% of proliferating CD4+ or CD8+ clones.

Produced via immunoSEQ multiplex PCR; TCRdb's table is partial and in-frame only. The repertoire holds fewer than 70,000 clones, with over 75% as singletons. The sequenced sample was Tregs sorted from blood. This clonotype was obtained from a human donor in good health.

This chain's CDR3 is CASSESRRPLAEAFF. CDR3 bases: TGCGCCAGCAGTGAGTCGAGACGGCCCTTAGCTGAAGCTTTCTTT. The genes are TRBV10-1 and TRBJ1-1, with no clear D. Trimming left V 0 bases short and J 6 bases short, with 14 bases between. This CDR3 is 15 amino acids long. CDR1 is WNHNN, CDR2 SYGVQD, per germline (reference sequence).